This paragraph reports one T cell receptor beta chain. This record belongs to a study of shared clonotypes between healthy human individuals. The germline V and J ends were trimmed by 5 bases and 7 bases, with 29 bases remaining between them. This CDR3 comprises 18 residues. Germline V gene lookup returns CDR1 SGHVS and CDR2 FQNEAQ. Clones were sequenced by immunoSEQ multiplex PCR, and TCRdb holds only the in-frame ones, with some missing. The sample has about half a million clones; more than 65% are singletons. The receptor's source is a woman in her 40s in good health. Some clones in this sample may be carry-over from other donors' samples. The sample consisted of PBMCs. The chain combines TRBV7-8 with TRBJ2-5; possible D gene TRBD2, 8 bases. CDR3 amino acids: CASSQGVAGAGVIVTQYF. As DNA, the CDR3 is TGTGCCAGCAGCCAGGGGGTCGCGGGAGCGGGAGTAATTGTGACCCAGTACTTC.